These 19 T cell receptor beta chains share one sample of origin, sequenced in a study of siplizumab effects on memory and regulatory T cells. The data were produced by immunoSEQ multiplex PCR, yet TCRdb's version contains in-frame clones alone and is incomplete. Here the sample spans 70,000 or so clones, less than 95% being singletons. Sequences were obtained from CD8+ T cells sorted from blood. The source is a human donor in good health.

This clone was detected only once. This sequence joins TRBV7-3 and TRBJ2-1, with 7 bases lining up with TRBD1. The junction had 13 bases not matched to a gene; V was cut back by 5 bases and J by 6 bases. The CDR3 spans 16 residues. CDR1 SGHTA and CDR2 FQGTGA come from the germline V gene. DNA for the CDR3: TGTGCCAGCAGCCCATCGGTTGTAGCAGGGGGCAATGAGCAGTTCTTC. As protein: CASSPSVVAGGNEQFF.

V is TRBV2 and J is TRBJ1-1; no definite D call. Germline assignment: CDR1 SNHLY and CDR2 FYNNEI. The CDR3 has 10 residues. The V end lost 10 bases, the J end lost 4 bases, and 7 bases lay between the germline ends. Here the CDR3 DNA reads TGTGCCACTCCTATCACTGAAGCTTTCTTT. It yields the protein CATPITEAFF.

As DNA, the CDR3 is TGTGCCAGTAGTATCAGCCTATACAATGAGCAGTTCTTC. The encoded protein is CASSISLYNEQFF. The genes are TRBV19 and TRBJ2-1, with D uncertain. V shed 3 bases and J shed 4 bases, with 7 bases lying between them. The CDR3 consists of 13 residues. In germline, CDR1 is LNHDA, CDR2 SQIVND (reference sequence). Variable domain in full (rest from reference TRBV19 and TRBJ2-1): DGGITQSPKYLFRKEGQNVTLSCEQNLNHDAMYWYRQDPGQGLRLIYYSQIVNDFQKGDIAEGYSVSREKKESFPLTVTSAQKNPTAFYLCASSISLYNEQFFGPGTRLTVL.

The V and J genes are TRBV18 and TRBJ2-5; 10 bases map to TRBD2. V shed 2 bases and J 5 bases; nucleotides not matched to a gene: 11. There are 17 residues in the CDR3. Germline CDR1 reads KGHSH; CDR2 reads LQKENI. CDR3 nucleotide sequence: TGTGCCAGCTCACCAGCTTTCAGCGGGGGGGCCCCTGAGACCCAGTACTTC. Translating it yields CASSPAFSGGAPETQYF.

The chain has TRBV10-3 and TRBJ2-2; D gene uncertain. Per germline, CDR1 ENHRY and CDR2 SYGVKD. V gave up 10 bases and J gave up 7 bases, with 10 bases separating them. This CDR3 has 11 residues. In nucleotides, the CDR3 is TGTGCCACGGATGTCAGCGGGGAGCTGTTTTTT. Amino acid sequence: CATDVSGELFF.

The rearrangement joins TRBV27 to TRBJ2-2, with 9 bases lining up with TRBD1. The CDR3 loop spans 19 amino acids. V lost 3 bases and J lost 4; bases outside the gene matches: 15. Germline assignment: CDR1 MNHEY and CDR2 SMNVEV (reference sequence). As DNA, the CDR3 is TGTGCCAGCAGTTTCTTTATGACAGGGGGAATTGCGGGCACCGGGGAGCTGTTTTTT. It translates to CASSFFMTGGIAGTGELFF.

V is TRBV19 and J is TRBJ2-5, with D hard to call. Germline CDR1 reads LNHDA; CDR2 reads SQIVND (reference sequence). CDR3 length: 18 residues. V was clipped by 1 base and J by 5 bases, with 23 bases between them. CDR3 loop: CASSIGGPIRNLWETQYF. In nucleotides, the CDR3 is TGTGCCAGTAGTATAGGGGGTCCCATCCGAAATTTGTGGGAGACCCAGTACTTC. Full variable domain (outside the CDR3, taken from reference TRBV19 and TRBJ2-5): DGGITQSPKYLFRKEGQNVTLSCEQNLNHDAMYWYRQDPGQGLRLIYYSQIVNDFQKGDIAEGYSVSREKKESFPLTVTSAQKNPTAFYLCASSIGGPIRNLWETQYFGPGTRLLVL.

In DNA form, the CDR3 reads TGTGCCAGCAGCTGGACTTCCGCCTACAATGAGCAGTTCTTC. Amino acids: CASSWTSAYNEQFF. The gene calls are TRBV2 and TRBJ2-1; possibly TRBD2 for D (5 bases). The CDR3 consists of 14 residues. The V gene's germline CDR1 is SNHLY and CDR2 FYNNEI. V dropped 6 bases and J dropped 2 bases, with 11 bases sitting between them.

This clone was observed a single time. This may be a read error: a much more frequent sequence differs by one nucleotide. J is TRBJ2-5 and V is TRBV9; 10 nucleotides line up with TRBD2. CDR3 size: 15 residues. The trim removed 4 bases at V and 4 bases at J, leaving 7 bases unmatched. Germline values: CDR1 SGDLS, CDR2 YYNGEE. The CDR3 region is CASSPGASGGETQYF. CDR3 nucleotide sequence: TGTGCCAGCAGCCCCGGGGCTAGCGGGGGAGAGACCCAGTACTTC.

This clone was observed a single time. The J gene is TRBJ1-3, the V gene TRBV9; 8 nucleotides agree with TRBD1. Germline V gene sequence: CDR1 SGDLS, CDR2 YYNGEE. The CDR3 is made up of 15 amino acids. Trimming took 4 bases from V and 10 from J; bases not matched to a gene: 13. The CDR3 sequence: CASSQSGQGASTIYF. The DNA for the CDR3 is TGTGCCAGCAGCCAGAGTGGTCAGGGGGCGAGTACCATATATTTT.

The chain is built from TRBV25-1 and TRBJ1-1; D gene uncertain. The V end lost 7 bases, the J end lost 1 base, and 10 bases lay between the germline ends. The V gene's germline CDR1 is MGHDK and CDR2 SYGVNS. This CDR3 spans 13 amino acids. This chain's CDR3 is CASTPRGNTEAFF. DNA for the CDR3: TGTGCCAGCACACCGCGGGGGAACACTGAAGCTTTCTTT.

V and J are TRBV5-1 and TRBJ2-5; possibly TRBD2 for D (5 bases). The CDR3 loop spans 14 amino acids. Germline values: CDR1 SGHRS, CDR2 YFSETQ. The V end lost 0 bases, the J end lost 5 bases, and 11 bases lay between the germline ends. CDR3 DNA: TGCGCCAGCAGCTTGGGGACTCTGGAGGAGACCCAGTACTTC. This codes for CASSLGTLEETQYF.

This chain uses TRBV5-6 with TRBJ2-3; possibly TRBD2 for D (6 bases). Germline CDR1 reads SGHDT; CDR2 reads YYEEEE. The CDR3 covers 16 residues. V shed 4 bases and J shed 2 bases, with 17 bases lying between them. CDR3 region: CASSPRLAPYTDTQYF. CDR3 in DNA: TGTGCCAGCAGCCCACGTCTAGCGCCCTACACAGATACGCAGTATTTT.

The chain combines TRBV27 with TRBJ2-2; 8 bases align to TRBD1. Trimming took 3 bases from V and 4 from J; bases not matched to a gene: 1. Germline V gene sequence: CDR1 MNHEY, CDR2 SMNVEV (reference sequence). This CDR3 is built from 14 residues. The CDR3 DNA reads TGTGCCAGCAGTTTGCAGGGGGCCACCGGGGAGCTGTTTTTT. It yields the protein CASSLQGATGELFF.

This chain connects TRBV7-6 to TRBJ2-2; 11 bases align to TRBD1. CDR3 length: 17 amino acids. Germline loops: CDR1 SGHVS, CDR2 FNYEAQ. V was clipped by 3 bases and J by 6 bases; unmatched bases: 9. CDR3 coding DNA: TGTGCCAGCAGCTTGGGCAGGACAGGGGGCGCCGCCGGGGAGCTGTTTTTT. As protein: CASSLGRTGGAAGELFF.

This clone was seen only once. This chain connects TRBV9 to TRBJ2-5; D is undetermined. Per the germline V gene, CDR1 is SGDLS and CDR2 is YYNGEE. This CDR3 spans 15 amino acids. The germline V and J ends were trimmed by 0 bases and 0 bases, with 9 bases remaining between them. As DNA, the CDR3 is TGTGCCAGCAGCGTAGGTTTTAGTAACCAAGAGACCCAGTACTTC. Its translation is CASSVGFSNQETQYF.

This clone showed up just once. The J gene is TRBJ1-1, the V gene TRBV19; no firm D call. Germline V CDR1 and CDR2: LNHDA, SQIVND (reference sequence). The CDR3 sequence is 15 residues long. Trimming left V 3 bases short and J 1 base short, with 12 bases between. The CDR3 is CASSIGGRSNTEAFF. CDR3 DNA sequence: TGTGCCAGTAGTATTGGAGGGCGGTCGAACACTGAAGCTTTCTTT. Drawing the rest from reference TRBV19 and TRBJ1-1, the complete variable domain is DGGITQSPKYLFRKEGQNVTLSCEQNLNHDAMYWYRQDPGQGLRLIYYSQIVNDFQKGDIAEGYSVSREKKESFPLTVTSAQKNPTAFYLCASSIGGRSNTEAFFGQGTRLTVV.

The rearrangement uses TRBV19 and TRBJ2-7; D gene uncertain. This CDR3 is built from 14 residues. The V gene's germline CDR1 is LNHDA and CDR2 SQIVND (reference sequence). Deletions cut 7 bases from V and 0 bases from J, with 13 bases between. The CDR3 region is CASTPTLSSYEQYF. CDR3 DNA: TGTGCCAGTACCCCGACACTTTCCTCCTACGAGCAGTACTTC.

This chain links TRBV19 with TRBJ1-5; D is possibly TRBD1 (6 bases). CDR1 LNHDA and CDR2 SQIVND come from the germline V gene (reference sequence). V was pared by 8 bases and J by 3 bases, with 17 bases between. The CDR3 is made up of 15 amino acids. CDR3: CASSQGPNFNQPQHF. In nucleotides, the CDR3 is TGTGCCAGTTCCCAGGGGCCAAACTTCAATCAGCCCCAGCATTTT. The entire variable domain, with the rest obtained from reference TRBV19 and TRBJ1-5, is as follows: DGGITQSPKYLFRKEGQNVTLSCEQNLNHDAMYWYRQDPGQGLRLIYYSQIVNDFQKGDIAEGYSVSREKKESFPLTVTSAQKNPTAFYLCASSQGPNFNQPQHFGDGTRLSIL.